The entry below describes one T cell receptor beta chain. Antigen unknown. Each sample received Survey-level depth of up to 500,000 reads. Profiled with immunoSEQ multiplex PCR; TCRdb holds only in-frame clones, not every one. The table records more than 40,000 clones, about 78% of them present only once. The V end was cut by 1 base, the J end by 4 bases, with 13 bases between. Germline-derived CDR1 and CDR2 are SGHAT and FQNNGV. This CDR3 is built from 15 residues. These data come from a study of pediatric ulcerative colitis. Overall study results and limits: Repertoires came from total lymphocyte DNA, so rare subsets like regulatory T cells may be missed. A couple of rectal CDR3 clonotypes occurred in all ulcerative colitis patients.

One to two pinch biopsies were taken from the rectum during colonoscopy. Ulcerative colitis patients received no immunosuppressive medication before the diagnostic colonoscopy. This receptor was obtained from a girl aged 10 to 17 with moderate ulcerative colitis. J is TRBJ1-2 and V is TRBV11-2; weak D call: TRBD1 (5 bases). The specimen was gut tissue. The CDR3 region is CASSLGSGGSYGYTF. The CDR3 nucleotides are TGTGCCAGCAGCTTAGGTAGCGGGGGTAGCTATGGCTACACCTTC.